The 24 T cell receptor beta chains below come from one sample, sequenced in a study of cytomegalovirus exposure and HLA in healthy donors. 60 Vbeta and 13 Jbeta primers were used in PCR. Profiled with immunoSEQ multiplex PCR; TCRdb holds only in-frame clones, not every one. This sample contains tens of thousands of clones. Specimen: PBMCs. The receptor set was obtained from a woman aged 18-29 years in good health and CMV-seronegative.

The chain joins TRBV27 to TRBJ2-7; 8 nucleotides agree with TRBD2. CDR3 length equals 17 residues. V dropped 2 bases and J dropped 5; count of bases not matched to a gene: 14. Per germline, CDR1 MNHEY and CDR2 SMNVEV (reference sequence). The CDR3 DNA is TGTGCCAGCAGTTTAGCCGGGGGAGCGGGAGCGGGAGACGAGCAGTACTTC. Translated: CASSLAGGAGAGDEQYF.

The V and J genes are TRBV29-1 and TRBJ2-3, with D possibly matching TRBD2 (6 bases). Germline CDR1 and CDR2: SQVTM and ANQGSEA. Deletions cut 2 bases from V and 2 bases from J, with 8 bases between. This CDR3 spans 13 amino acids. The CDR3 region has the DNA TGCAGCGTTGAACAGCGGGTCACAGATACGCAGTATTTT. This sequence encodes CSVEQRVTDTQYF.

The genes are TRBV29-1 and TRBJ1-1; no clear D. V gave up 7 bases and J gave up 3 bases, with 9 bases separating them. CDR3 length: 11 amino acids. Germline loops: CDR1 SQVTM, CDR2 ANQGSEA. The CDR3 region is CSGQMDTEAFF. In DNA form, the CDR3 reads TGCAGCGGGCAGATGGACACTGAAGCTTTCTTT. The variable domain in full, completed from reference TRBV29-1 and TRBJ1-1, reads SAVISQKPSRDICQRGTSLTIQCQVDSQVTMMFWYRQQPGQSLTLIATANQGSEATYESGFVIDKFPISRPNLTFSTLTVSNMSPEDSSIYLCSGQMDTEAFFGQGTRLTVV.

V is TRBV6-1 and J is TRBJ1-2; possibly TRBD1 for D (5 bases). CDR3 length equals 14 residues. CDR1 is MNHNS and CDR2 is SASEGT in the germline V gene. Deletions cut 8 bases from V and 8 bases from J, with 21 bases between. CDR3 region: CASLKGDEVGGYTF. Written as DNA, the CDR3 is TGTGCCAGCCTTAAAGGGGATGAAGTAGGAGGCTACACCTTC.

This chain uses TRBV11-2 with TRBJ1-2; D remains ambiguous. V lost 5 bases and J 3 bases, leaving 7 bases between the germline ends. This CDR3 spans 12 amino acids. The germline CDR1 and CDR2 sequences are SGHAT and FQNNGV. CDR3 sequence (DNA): TGTGCCAGCAGCCCTCGGGACTATGGCTACACCTTC. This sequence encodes CASSPRDYGYTF. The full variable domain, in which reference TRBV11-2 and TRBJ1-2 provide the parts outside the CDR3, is EAGVAQSPRYKIIEKRQSVAFWCNPISGHATLYWYQQILGQGPKLLIQFQNNGVVDDSQLPKDRFSAERLKGVDSTLKIQPAKLEDSAVYLCASSPRDYGYTFGSGTRLTVV.

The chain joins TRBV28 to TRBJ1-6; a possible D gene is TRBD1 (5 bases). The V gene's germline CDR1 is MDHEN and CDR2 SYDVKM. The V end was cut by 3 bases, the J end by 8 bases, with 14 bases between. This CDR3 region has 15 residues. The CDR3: CASSLQGVGYSPLHF. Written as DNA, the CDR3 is TGTGCCAGCAGTTTGCAAGGGGTTGGTTATTCACCCCTCCACTTT.

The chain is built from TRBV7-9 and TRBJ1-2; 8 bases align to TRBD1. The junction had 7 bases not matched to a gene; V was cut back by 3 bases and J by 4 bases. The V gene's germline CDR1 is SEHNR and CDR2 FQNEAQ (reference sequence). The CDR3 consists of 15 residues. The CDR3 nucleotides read TGTGCCAGCAGCTTCGGACAGGGACTGAGCTATGGCTACACCTTC. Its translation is CASSFGQGLSYGYTF.

DNA for the CDR3: TGCGCCAGCAGCATGCCTAGCGGGGGAAGCACAGATACGCAGTATTTT. As protein: CASSMPSGGSTDTQYF. The gene calls are TRBV5-1 and TRBJ2-3; TRBD2 aligns across 10 bases. The CDR3 runs to 16 residues. V lost 4 bases and J lost 0; bases outside the gene matches: 5. CDR1 SGHRS and CDR2 YFSETQ come from the germline V gene.

CDR3 in amino acids: CASSPRRDGGDEQFF. CDR3 sequence (DNA): TGTGCCAGCTCCCCTCGAAGAGATGGGGGCGATGAGCAGTTCTTC. This chain links TRBV18 with TRBJ2-1, with TRBD1 as a possible D gene (6 bases). Trimming pared 6 bases from V and 8 bases from J, leaving 20 bases between. Germline V gene lookup returns CDR1 KGHSH and CDR2 LQKENI. The length of the CDR3 is 15 residues.

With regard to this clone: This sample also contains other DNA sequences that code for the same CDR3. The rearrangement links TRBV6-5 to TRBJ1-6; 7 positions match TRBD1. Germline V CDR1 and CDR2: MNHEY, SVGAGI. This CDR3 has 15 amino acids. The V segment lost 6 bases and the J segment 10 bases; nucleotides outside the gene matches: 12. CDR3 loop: CASRATGFSGSPLHF. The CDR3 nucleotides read TGTGCCAGCAGAGCGACAGGGTTTAGTGGCTCACCCCTCCACTTT.

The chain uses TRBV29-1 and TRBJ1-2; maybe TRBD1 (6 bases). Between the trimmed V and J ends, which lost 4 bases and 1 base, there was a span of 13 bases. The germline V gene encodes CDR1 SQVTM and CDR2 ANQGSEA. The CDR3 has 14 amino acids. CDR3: CSVVLQGLNYGYTF. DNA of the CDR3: TGCAGCGTTGTGTTGCAGGGGCTTAACTATGGCTACACCTTC.

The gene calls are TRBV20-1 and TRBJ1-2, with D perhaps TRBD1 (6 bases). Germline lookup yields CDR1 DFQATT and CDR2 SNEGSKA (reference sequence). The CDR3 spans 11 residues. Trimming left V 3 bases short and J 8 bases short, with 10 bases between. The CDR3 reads CSARNRDGYTF. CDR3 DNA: TGCAGTGCTAGGAACAGGGACGGCTACACCTTC.

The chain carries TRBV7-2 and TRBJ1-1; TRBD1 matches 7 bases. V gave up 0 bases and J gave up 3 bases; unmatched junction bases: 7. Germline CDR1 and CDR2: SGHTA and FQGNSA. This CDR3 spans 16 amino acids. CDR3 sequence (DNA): TGTGCCAGCAGCTTAGCGCGGACAGGCCGTCACACTGAAGCTTTCTTT. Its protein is CASSLARTGRHTEAFF. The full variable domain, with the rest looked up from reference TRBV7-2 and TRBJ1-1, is GAGVSQSPSNKVTEKGKDVELRCDPISGHTALYWYRQSLGQGLEFLIYFQGNSAPDKSGLPSDRFSAERTGGSVSTLTIQRTQQEDSAVYLCASSLARTGRHTEAFFGQGTRLTVV.

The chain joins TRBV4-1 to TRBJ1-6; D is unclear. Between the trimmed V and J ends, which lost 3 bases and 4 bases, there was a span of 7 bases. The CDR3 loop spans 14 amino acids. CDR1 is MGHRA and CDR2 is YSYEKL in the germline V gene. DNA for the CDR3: TGCGCCAGCAGCCACCGGGAGTATAATTCACCCCTCCACTTT. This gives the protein CASSHREYNSPLHF.

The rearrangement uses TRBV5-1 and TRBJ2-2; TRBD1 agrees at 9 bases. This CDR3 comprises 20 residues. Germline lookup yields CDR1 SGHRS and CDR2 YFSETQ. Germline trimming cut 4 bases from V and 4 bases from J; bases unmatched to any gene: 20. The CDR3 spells CASSIGTGSWIESTTGELFF. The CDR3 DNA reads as TGCGCCAGCAGCATAGGGACAGGGAGTTGGATCGAATCGACCACCGGGGAGCTGTTTTTT.

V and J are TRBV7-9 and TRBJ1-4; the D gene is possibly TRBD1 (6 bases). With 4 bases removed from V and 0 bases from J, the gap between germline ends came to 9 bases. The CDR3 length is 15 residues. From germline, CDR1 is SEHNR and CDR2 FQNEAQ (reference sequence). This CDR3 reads CASSSRQATNEKLFF. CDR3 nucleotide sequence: TGTGCCAGCAGCTCTAGACAGGCAACTAATGAAAAACTGTTTTTT.

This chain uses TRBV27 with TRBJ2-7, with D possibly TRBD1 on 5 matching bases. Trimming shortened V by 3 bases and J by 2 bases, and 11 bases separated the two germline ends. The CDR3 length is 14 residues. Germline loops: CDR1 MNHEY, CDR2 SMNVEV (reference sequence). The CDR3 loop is CASSFSPRAYEQYF. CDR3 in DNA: TGTGCCAGCAGTTTCTCTCCCAGGGCCTACGAGCAGTACTTC.

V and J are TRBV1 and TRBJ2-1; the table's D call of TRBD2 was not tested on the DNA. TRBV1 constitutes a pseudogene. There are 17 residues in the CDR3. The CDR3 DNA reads TGCACCAGCAGTCTACGCCTTACGGCTAGCGACTACAATGAGCAGTTCTTC. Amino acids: CTSSLRLTASDYNEQFF.

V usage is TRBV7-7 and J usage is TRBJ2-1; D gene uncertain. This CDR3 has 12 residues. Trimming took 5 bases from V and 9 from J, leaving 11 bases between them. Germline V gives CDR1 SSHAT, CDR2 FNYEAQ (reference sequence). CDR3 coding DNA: TGTGCCAGCAGCGCGTGGTCCGGTGAGCAGTTCTTC. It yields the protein CASSAWSGEQFF.

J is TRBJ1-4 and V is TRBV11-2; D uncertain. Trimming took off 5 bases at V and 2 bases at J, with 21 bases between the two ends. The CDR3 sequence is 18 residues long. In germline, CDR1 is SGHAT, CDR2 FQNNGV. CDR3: CASSPRGPRTGTNEKLFF. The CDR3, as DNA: TGTGCCAGCAGCCCTCGTGGCCCCCGCACGGGGACTAATGAAAAACTGTTTTTT. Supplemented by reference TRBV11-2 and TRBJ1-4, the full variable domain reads EAGVAQSPRYKIIEKRQSVAFWCNPISGHATLYWYQQILGQGPKLLIQFQNNGVVDDSQLPKDRFSAERLKGVDSTLKIQPAKLEDSAVYLCASSPRGPRTGTNEKLFFGSGTQLSVL.

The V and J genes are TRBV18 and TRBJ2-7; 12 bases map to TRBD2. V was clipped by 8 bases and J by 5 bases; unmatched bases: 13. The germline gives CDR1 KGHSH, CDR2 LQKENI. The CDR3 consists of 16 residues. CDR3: CASAQNLLAGGHEQYF. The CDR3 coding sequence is TGTGCCAGCGCACAAAACCTACTAGCGGGGGGCCACGAGCAGTACTTC.

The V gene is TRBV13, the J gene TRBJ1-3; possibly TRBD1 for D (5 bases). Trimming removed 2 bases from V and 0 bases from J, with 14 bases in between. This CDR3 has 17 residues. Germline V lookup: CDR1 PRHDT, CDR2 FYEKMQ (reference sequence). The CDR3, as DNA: TGTGCCAGCAGCTTAAGGGTGGGGCTAACCTCTGGAAACACCATATATTTT. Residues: CASSLRVGLTSGNTIYF.

Here the CDR3 DNA reads TGTGCCGCCCGTAGGCGAGGCTCCTACAATGAGCAGTTCTTC. This codes for CAARRRGSYNEQFF. This rearrangement joins TRBV6-1 to TRBJ2-1; D is unclear. The CDR3 extends over 14 amino acids. Germline CDR1 reads MNHNS; CDR2 reads SASEGT. V lost 11 bases, J lost 0 bases, and 14 bases lay in between.

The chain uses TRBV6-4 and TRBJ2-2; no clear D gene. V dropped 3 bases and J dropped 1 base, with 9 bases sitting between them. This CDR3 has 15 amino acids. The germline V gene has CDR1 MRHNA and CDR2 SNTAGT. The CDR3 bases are TGTGCCAGCAGTGAGGCTAGTGGGAACACCGGGGAGCTGTTTTTT. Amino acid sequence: CASSEASGNTGELFF.